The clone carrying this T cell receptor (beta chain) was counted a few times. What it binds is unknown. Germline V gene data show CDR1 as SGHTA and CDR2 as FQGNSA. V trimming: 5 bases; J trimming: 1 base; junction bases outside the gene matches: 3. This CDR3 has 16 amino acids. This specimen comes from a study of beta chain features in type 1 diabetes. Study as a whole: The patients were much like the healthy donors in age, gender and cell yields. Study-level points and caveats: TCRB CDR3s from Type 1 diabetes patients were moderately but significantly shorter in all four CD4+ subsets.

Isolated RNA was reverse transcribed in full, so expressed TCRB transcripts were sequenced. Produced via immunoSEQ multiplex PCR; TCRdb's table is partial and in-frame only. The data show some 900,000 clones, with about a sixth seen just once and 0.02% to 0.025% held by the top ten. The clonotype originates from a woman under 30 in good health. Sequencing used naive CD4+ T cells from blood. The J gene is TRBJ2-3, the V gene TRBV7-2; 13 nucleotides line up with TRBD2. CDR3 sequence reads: CASSPLAGGGTDTQYF. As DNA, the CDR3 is TGTGCCAGCAGCCCACTAGCGGGAGGGGGCACAGATACGCAGTATTTT.